A single count supports the clone carrying this TCR beta chain. Antigen unknown. Sequencing was performed with immunoSEQ multiplex PCR; in TCRdb, only in-frame clones are kept and a portion is missing. The sample holds 45,000 to 50,000 clones; more than 75% are singletons and the top ten take 5% to 7%. Per germline, CDR1 LNHNV and CDR2 YYDKDF (reference sequence). This CDR3 comprises 15 residues. The V segment lost 1 base and the J segment 6 bases; nucleotides outside the gene matches: 7. This entry belongs to a study of a mutant IDH1 vaccine in newly diagnosed glioma. Study-level information: Following radiotherapy alone, or alongside temozolomide cycles, vaccination was started after an interval of 4-6 weeks. Previous care, which was radiotherapy, temozolomide, or both, most often involved both.

Time point described: week 35, safety follow-up. Doses comprised 300 ug of mutant IDH1 20-mer peptide each, plus topical imiquimod. New WHO grade 3 or 4 IDH1-mutant, ATRX-lost astrocytomas were present in all donors. This TCR came from a woman aged 40 to 50 with glioma. V is TRBV15 and J is TRBJ1-1, with TRBD1 matching 8 bases. Specimen: PBMCs, collected from a glioma patient whose treatment included an IDH1 peptide vaccine. CDR3 sequence reads: CATSRGGAGGSEAFF. CDR3 in DNA: TGTGCCACCAGCAGAGGGGGGGCAGGGGGCTCTGAAGCTTTCTTT.